This entry describes one T cell receptor (beta chain). The data belong to a study of type 1 and type 2 diabetes patients. The wider study: Samples came from type 1 diabetic, type 2 diabetic or nondiabetic people, recruited in China.

PCR was run on genomic DNA. A primer set of 30 forward and 13 reverse primers amplified the CDR3. TCRdb analysed the multiplex PCR reads with MiXCR anew, one entry per CDR3 protein. The sample lists about 270,000 distinct CDR3 sequences, around 47% occurring once. Material: peripheral blood mononuclear cells (PBMCs). The origin of this receptor is a man aged 18 to 30 with type 2 diabetes.

The CDR3 DNA reads TGCGCCAGCAGCTTGGAGGCTAGCCGACCTCTGGATGAGCAGTTCTTC. Encoded protein: CASSLEASRPLDEQFF. The chain links TRBV5-1 to TRBJ2-1, with a possible D match to TRBD2 (5 bases). The length of the CDR3 is 16 residues. The germline V gene has CDR1 SGHRS and CDR2 YFSETQ. The ends were cut back, 0 bases at V and 8 bases at J, with 18 bases in the middle.